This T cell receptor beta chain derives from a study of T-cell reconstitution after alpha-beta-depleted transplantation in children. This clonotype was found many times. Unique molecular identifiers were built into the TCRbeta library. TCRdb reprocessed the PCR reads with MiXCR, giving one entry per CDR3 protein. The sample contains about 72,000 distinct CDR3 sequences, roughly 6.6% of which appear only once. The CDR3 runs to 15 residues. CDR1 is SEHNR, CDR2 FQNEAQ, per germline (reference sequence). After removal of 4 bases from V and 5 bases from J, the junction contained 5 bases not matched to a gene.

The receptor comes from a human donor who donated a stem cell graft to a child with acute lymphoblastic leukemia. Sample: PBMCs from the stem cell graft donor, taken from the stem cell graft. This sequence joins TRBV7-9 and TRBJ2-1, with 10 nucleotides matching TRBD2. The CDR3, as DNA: TGTGCCAGCAGCTCCTGGACTAGCGGAGACAATGAGCAGTTCTTC. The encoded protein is CASSSWTSGDNEQFF. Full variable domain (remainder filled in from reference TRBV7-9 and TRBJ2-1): DTGVSQNPRHKITKRGQNVTFRCDPISEHNRLYWYRQTLGQGPEFLTYFQNEAQLEKSRLLSDRFSAERPKGSFSTLEIQRTEQGDSAMYLCASSSWTSGDNEQFFGPGTRLTVL.